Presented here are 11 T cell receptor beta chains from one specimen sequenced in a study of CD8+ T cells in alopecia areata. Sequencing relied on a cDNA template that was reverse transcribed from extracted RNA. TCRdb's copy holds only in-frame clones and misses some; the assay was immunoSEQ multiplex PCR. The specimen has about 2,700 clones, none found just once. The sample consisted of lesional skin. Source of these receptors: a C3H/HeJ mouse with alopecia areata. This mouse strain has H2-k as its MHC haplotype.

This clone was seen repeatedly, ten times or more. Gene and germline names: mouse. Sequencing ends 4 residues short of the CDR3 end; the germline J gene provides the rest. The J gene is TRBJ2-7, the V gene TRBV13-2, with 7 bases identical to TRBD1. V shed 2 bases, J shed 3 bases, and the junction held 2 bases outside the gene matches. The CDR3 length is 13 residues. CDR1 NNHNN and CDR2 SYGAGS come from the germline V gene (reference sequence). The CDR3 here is CASGEGQLYEQYF. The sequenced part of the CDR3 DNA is TGTGCCAGCGGTGAGGGACAGCTCTAT.

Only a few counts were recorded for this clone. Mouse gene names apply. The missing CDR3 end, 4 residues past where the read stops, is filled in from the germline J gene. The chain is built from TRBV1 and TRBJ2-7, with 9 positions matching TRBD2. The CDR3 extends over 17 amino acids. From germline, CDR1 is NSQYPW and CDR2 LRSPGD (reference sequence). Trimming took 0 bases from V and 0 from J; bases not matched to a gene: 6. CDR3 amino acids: CTCSADPDWGISYEQYF. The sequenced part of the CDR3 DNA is TGCACCTGCAGTGCAGATCCGGACTGGGGTATCTCCTAT.

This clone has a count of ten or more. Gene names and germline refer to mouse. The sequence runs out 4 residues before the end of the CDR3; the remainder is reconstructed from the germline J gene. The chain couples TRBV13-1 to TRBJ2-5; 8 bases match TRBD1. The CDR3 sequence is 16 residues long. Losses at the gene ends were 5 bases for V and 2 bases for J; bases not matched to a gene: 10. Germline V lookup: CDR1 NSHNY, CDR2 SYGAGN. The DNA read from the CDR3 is TGTGCCAGCAGCCAACCCAGGGGGCAGGGCCAAGAC. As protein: CASSQPRGQGQD. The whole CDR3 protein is CASSQPRGQGQDTQYF.

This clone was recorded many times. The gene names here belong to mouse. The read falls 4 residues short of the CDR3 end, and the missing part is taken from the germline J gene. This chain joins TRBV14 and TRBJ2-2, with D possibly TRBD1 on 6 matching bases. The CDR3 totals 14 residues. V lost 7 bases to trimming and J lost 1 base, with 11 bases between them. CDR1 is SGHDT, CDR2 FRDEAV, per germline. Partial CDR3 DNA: TGTGCCAGCGCCCAACAGGGAAACACCGGG. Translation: CASAQQGNTG. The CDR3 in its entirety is CASAQQGNTGQLYF.

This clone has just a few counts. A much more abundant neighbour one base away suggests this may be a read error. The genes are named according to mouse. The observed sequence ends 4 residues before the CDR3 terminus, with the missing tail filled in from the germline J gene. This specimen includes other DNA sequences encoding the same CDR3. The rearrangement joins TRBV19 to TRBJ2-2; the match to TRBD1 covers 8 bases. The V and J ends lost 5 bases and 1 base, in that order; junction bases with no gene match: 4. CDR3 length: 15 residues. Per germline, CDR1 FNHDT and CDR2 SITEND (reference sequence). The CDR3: CASSRDRGNTGQLYF. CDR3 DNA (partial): TGTGCCAGCAGCCGTGACAGGGGAAACACCGGG.

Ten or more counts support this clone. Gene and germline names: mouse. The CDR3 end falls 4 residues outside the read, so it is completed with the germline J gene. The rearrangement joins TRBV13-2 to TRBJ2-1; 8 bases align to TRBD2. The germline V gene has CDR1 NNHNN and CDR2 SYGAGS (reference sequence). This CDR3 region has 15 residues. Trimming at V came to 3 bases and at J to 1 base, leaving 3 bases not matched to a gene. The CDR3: CASGGGLENYAEQFF. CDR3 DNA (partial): TGTGCCAGCGGTGGGGGACTGGAGAACTATGCT.

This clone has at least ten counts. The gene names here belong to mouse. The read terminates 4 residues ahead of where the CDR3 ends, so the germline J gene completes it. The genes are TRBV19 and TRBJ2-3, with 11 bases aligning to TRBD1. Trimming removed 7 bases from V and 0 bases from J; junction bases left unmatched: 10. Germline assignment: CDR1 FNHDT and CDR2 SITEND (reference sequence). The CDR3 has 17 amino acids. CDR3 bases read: TGTGCCAGCGGTGAAGGGGACAGGGGGGCTAGTGCAGAA. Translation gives CASGEGDRGASAE. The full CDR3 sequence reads CASGEGDRGASAETLYF.

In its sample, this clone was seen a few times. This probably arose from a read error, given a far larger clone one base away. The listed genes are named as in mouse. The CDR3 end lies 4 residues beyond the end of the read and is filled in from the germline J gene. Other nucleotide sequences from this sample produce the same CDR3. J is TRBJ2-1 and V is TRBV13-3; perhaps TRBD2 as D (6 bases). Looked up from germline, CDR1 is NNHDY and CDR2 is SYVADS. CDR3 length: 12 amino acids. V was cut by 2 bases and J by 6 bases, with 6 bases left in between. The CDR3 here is CASSELGAEQFF. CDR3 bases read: TGTGCCAGCAGTGAACTGGGTGCT.

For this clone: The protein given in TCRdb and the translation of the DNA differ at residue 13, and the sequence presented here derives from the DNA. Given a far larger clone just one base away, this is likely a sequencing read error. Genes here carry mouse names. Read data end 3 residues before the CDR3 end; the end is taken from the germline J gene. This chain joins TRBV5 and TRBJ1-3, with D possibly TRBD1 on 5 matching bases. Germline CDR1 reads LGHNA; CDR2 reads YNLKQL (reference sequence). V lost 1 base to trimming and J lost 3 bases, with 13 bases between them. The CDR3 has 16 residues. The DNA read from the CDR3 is TGTGCCAGCAGCCAAGGGGACTGGATTTTTGGAAATACG. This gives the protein CASSQGDWIFGNT. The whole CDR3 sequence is CASSQGDWIFGNTLYF.

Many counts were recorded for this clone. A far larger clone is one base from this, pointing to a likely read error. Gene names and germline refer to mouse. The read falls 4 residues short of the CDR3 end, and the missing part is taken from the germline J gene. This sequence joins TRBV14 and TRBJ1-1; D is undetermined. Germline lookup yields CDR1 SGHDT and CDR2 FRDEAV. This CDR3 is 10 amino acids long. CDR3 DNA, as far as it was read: TGTGCCAGGAGCCAACAA. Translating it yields CARSQQ. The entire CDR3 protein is CARSQQEVFF. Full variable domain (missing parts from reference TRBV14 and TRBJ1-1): EAGVTQSPRYAVLQEGQAVSFWCDPISGHDTLYWYQQPRDQGPQLLVYFRDEAVIDNSQLPSDRFSAVRPKGTNSTLKIQSAKQGDTATYLCARSQQEVFFGKGTRLTVV.

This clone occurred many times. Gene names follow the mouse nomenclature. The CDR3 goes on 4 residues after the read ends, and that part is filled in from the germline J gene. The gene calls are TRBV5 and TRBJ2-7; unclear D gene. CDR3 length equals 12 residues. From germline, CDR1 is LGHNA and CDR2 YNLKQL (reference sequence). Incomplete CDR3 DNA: TGTGCCAGCAGCCAAGACAGATAT. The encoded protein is CASSQDRY. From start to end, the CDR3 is CASSQDRYEQYF.